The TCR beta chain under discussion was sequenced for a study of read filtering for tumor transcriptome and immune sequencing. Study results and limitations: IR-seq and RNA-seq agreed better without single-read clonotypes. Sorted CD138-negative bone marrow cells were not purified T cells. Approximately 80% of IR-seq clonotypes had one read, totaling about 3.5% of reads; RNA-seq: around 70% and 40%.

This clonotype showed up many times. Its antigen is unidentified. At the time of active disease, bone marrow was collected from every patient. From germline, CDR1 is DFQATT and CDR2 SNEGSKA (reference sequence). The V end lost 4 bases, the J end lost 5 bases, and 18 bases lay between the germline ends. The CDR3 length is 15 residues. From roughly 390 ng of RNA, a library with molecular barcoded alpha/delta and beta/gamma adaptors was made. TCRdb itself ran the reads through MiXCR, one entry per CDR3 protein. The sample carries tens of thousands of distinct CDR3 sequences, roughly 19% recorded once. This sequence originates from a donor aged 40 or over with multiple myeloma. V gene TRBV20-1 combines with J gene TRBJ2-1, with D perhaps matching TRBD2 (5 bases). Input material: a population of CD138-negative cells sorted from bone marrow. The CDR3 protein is CSATPSGIWNNEQFF. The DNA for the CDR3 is TGCAGTGCTACCCCAAGCGGAATATGGAACAATGAGCAGTTCTTC.